The clone carrying this T cell receptor beta chain was counted a few times. The antigen is not known. This sample stems from a study of identical twins. Study-wide results and limits: Model-predicted out-of-frame TCR alpha sharing fell below observed values in monozygotic twins. With abundant cord blood beta clonotypes, insertions were fewer; memory repertoires showed no such pattern.

The germline gives CDR1 LGHNT, CDR2 FRNRAP. Germline trimming cut 2 bases from V and 1 base from J; bases unmatched to any gene: 0. This CDR3 comprises 15 residues. Via MiXCR, TCRdb re-called the 5' RACE reads, giving one row per CDR3 protein. The sample has about 280,000 distinct CDR3 sequences; under 9.5% are singletons. The sample also formed part of further work on yellow fever vaccine responses in identical twins.

This rearrangement joins TRBV12-5 to TRBJ2-2, with TRBD2 matching 8 bases. The sequenced material came from memory (CD45RO+) T cells sorted from blood. The sequence came from a woman younger than 35 in good health. Here the CDR3 DNA reads TGTGCTAGTGGTTTGCTAGCGGGGAACACCGGGGAGCTGTTTTTT. Its protein is CASGLLAGNTGELFF.